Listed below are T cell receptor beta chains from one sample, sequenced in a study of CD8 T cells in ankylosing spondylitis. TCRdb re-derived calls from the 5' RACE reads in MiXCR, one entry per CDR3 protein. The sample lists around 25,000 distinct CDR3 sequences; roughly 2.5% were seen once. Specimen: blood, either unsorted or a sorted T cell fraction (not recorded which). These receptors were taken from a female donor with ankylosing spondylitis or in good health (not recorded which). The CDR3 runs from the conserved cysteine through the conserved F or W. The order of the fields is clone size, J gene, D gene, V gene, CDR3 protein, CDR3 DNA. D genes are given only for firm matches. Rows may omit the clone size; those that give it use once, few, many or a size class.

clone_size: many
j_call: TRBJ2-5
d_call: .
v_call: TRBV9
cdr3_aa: CASSVDRMQETQYF
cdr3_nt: TGTGCCAGCAGCGTAGATCGGATGCAAGAGACCCAGTACTTC

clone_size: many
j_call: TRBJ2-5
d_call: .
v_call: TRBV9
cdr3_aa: CASSVASRAQETQYF
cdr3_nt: TGTGCCAGCAGCGTAGCTTCTCGGGCCCAAGAGACCCAGTACTTC

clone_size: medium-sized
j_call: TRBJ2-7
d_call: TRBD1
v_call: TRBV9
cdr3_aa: CASSPYLSGTGTYEQYF
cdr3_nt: TGTGCCAGCAGCCCGTACTTATCCGGGACAGGGACCTACGAGCAGTACTTC

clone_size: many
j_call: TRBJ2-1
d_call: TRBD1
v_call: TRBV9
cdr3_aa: CASSFRDRYDNEQFF
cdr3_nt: TGTGCCAGCAGCTTCCGGGACAGATATGACAATGAGCAGTTCTTC

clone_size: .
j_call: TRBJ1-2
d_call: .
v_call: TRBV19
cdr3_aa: CASSIGTNYGYTF
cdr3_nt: TGTGCCAGTAGTATCGGAACAAATTATGGCTACACCTTC

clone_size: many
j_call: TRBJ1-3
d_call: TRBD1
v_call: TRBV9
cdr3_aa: CASSVRGTDRNTIYF
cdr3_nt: TGTGCCAGCAGCGTACGAGGGACAGACCGAAACACCATATATTTT

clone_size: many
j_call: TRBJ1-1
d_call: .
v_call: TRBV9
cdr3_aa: CASSVGQFNTEAFF
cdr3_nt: TGTGCCAGCAGCGTAGGACAGTTCAACACTGAAGCTTTCTTT

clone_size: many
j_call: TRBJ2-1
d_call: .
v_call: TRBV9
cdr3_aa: CASSLGVINTYEQFF
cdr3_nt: TGTGCCAGCAGCCTCGGAGTAATCAACACATATGAGCAGTTCTTC

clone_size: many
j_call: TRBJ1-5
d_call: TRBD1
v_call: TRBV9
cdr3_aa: CASSVTGGVGPQHF
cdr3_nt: TGTGCCAGCAGCGTTACAGGGGGAGTTGGACCCCAGCATTTT

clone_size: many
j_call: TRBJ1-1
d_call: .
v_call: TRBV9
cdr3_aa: CASSFVWDTEAFF
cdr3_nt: TGTGCCAGCTCGTTCGTCTGGGACACTGAAGCTTTCTTT

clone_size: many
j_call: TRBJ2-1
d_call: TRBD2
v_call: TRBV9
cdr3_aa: CASSNKAGVYNEQFF
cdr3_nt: TGTGCCAGCAGCAATAAAGCGGGAGTCTACAATGAGCAGTTCTTC

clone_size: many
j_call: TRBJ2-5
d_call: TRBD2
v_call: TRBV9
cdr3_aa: CASSVGGGRDETQYF
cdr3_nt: TGTGCCAGCAGCGTAGGGGGGGGAAGGGATGAGACCCAGTACTTC

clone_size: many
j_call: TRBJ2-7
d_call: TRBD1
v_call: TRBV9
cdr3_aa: CASSATLGTGAHEQYF
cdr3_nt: TGTGCCAGCAGCGCCACTCTCGGGACAGGGGCCCACGAGCAGTACTTC

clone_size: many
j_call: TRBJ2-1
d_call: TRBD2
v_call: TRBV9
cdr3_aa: CASSETRTSGGVGTYNEQFF
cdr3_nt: TGTGCCAGCAGCGAGACCAGGACTAGCGGGGGGGTTGGCACCTACAATGAGCAGTTCTTC

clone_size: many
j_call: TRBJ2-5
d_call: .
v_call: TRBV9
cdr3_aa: CASSVGGAGKETQYF
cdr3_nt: TGTGCCAGCAGCGTAGGGGGAGCGGGTAAAGAGACCCAGTACTTC

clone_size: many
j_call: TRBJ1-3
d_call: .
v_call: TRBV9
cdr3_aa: CATTPGVEPGNTIYF
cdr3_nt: TGTGCCACCACACCCGGGGTTGAGCCTGGAAACACCATATATTTT

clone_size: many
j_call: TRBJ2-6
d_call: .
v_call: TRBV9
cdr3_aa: CASSVTGAGANVLTF
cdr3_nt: TGTGCCAGCAGCGTGACCGGGGCGGGGGCCAACGTCCTGACTTTC

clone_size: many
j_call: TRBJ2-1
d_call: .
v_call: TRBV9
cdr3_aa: CASSVNPLDEQFF
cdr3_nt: TGTGCCAGCAGCGTAAACCCCTTGGATGAGCAGTTCTTC

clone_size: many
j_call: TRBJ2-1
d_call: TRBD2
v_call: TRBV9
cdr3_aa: CASSAHLSGRADNEQFF
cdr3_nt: TGTGCCAGCAGCGCCCATCTTAGCGGGAGGGCCGACAATGAGCAGTTCTTC